The 9 T cell receptor beta chains in this list originate from one sample, sequenced in a study of siplizumab effects on memory and regulatory T cells. TCRdb keeps only in-frame clones here, not all; method: immunoSEQ multiplex PCR. Of about 50,000 clones detected, under 98% appear once; the ten largest clones hold approximately 0.6%. Input material: naive CD4+ T cells sorted from blood. These receptors came from a human donor in good health.

The chain employs TRBV30 and TRBJ2-7; D unresolved. The CDR3 loop spans 13 amino acids. CDR1 is GTSNPN and CDR2 is SVGIG in the germline V gene (reference sequence). Trimming removed 4 bases at V and 3 bases at J, with 13 bases between. The DNA for the CDR3 is TGTGCCTGGAACGCCGAGGTTGGCTACGAGCAGTACTTC. It encodes CAWNAEVGYEQYF.

This chain links TRBV30 with TRBJ2-7; 15 bases are a match to TRBD2. This CDR3 comprises 16 residues. Germline CDR1 GTSNPN, CDR2 SVGIG (reference sequence). J gave up 3 bases and V 1 base, and 4 bases lay outside the gene matches. DNA for the CDR3: TGTGCCTGGAGTGGGACTAGCGGGAGGGGGGACTACGAGCAGTACTTC. Encoded protein: CAWSGTSGRGDYEQYF.

The J gene is TRBJ2-3, the V gene TRBV4-2; D is ambiguous. The CDR3 covers 11 residues. CDR1 LGHNA and CDR2 YNFKEQ come from the germline V gene. Trimming cost V 0 bases and J 9 bases, with 4 bases left between them. CDR3 coding DNA: TGTGCCAGCAGCCAAGAAGAGACGCAGTATTTT. Translation gives CASSQEETQYF.

The chain combines TRBV25-1 with TRBJ2-7; a weak D match, TRBD2 (5 bases). The CDR3 covers 12 residues. V was pared by 7 bases and J by 2 bases, with 9 bases between. CDR1 and CDR2 from the germline V gene are MGHDK and SYGVNS. As DNA, the CDR3 is TGTGCCAGCACTAGCAATACCTACGAGCAGTACTTC. Protein: CASTSNTYEQYF.

This chain joins TRBV27 and TRBJ1-6; the D is unclear. V was clipped by 3 bases and J by 7 bases, with 13 bases between them. Germline V gene sequence: CDR1 MNHEY, CDR2 SMNVEV (reference sequence). There are 15 residues in the CDR3. The CDR3 coding sequence is TGTGCCAGCAGTTTCTTCGGGGTAACCAATTCACCCCTCCACTTT. Translating it yields CASSFFGVTNSPLHF.

This chain joins TRBV5-4 and TRBJ1-4; 7 bases match TRBD1. Per the germline V gene, CDR1 is SGHNT and CDR2 is YYREEE (reference sequence). V lost 4 bases to trimming and J lost 3 bases; unmatched junction nucleotides: 3. The CDR3 runs 14 residues. The CDR3 is CASSKGQSNEKLFF. DNA of the CDR3: TGTGCCAGCAGCAAGGGACAGTCTAATGAAAAACTGTTTTTT.

V gene TRBV11-3 combines with J gene TRBJ2-5; tentatively, D is TRBD1 or TRBD2 (5 bases each). The CDR3 is 13 amino acids. Trimming left V 3 bases short and J 3 bases short, with 8 bases between. The V gene's germline CDR1 is SGHNT and CDR2 YENEEA. The CDR3 sequence: CASSFGGKETQYF. Here the CDR3 DNA reads TGTGCCAGCAGCTTTGGGGGAAAAGAGACCCAGTACTTC.

The chain carries TRBV4-1 and TRBJ2-7; D possibly uses TRBD1 or TRBD2 (6 bases each). Trimming removed 0 bases at V and 3 bases at J, with 12 bases between. Germline V gene sequence: CDR1 MGHRA, CDR2 YSYEKL. The CDR3 has 15 amino acids. The CDR3, as DNA: TGCGCCAGCAGCCAAGATATGGGGGGCTTCTACGAGCAGTACTTC. Its translation: CASSQDMGGFYEQYF.

The chain uses TRBV11-3 and TRBJ2-1, with 7 bases identical to TRBD1. The germline gives CDR1 SGHNT, CDR2 YENEEA. This CDR3 has 11 residues. The trim removed 5 bases at V and 15 bases at J, leaving 7 bases unmatched. This CDR3 reads CASSVGQRLFF. The CDR3 DNA reads as TGTGCCAGCAGCGTGGGACAGAGGCTGTTCTTC.